This TCR beta chain comes out of a study of identical twins. Germline CDR1 MNHEY, CDR2 SMNVEV (reference sequence). Losses at the gene ends were 6 bases for V and 4 bases for J; bases not matched to a gene: 3. This CDR3 has 13 amino acids. This clonotype was counted only a few times. Each CDR3 protein is one row after TCRdb ran MiXCR on the 5' RACE reads. The repertoire has about 530,000 distinct CDR3 sequences, around 15% of them found once; the top ten carry roughly 0.42%. These data were also filed under a second study, of yellow fever vaccine responses in identical twins.

Sequencing was carried out using CD4+ T cells sorted from blood. This receptor was identified in a woman aged 18-29 years in good health. The chain employs TRBV27 and TRBJ1-5; 7 nucleotides align to TRBD1. The CDR3 DNA is TGTGCCAGCAGGCAGACAGGGAATCAGCCCCAGCATTTT. Protein product: CASRQTGNQPQHF.